This T cell receptor (beta chain) was found in a study of technical replicates of blood from a few donors. Repertoires were generated with immunoSEQ multiplex PCR, while TCRdb's copy carries only in-frame clones and drops some. The data show around 92,000 clones, 95% seen once. Material: T cells isolated from PBMCs. This TCR was sampled from a human donor in good health.

CDR3 sequence: CASTDRGHHGYTF. CDR3 in DNA: TGTGCCAGTACCGACAGGGGACATCATGGCTACACCTTC. J is TRBJ1-2 and V is TRBV19; 8 nucleotides line up with TRBD1. The CDR3 is made up of 13 amino acids. V trimming: 7 bases; J trimming: 6 bases; junction bases outside the gene matches: 7. The germline V gene encodes CDR1 LNHDA and CDR2 SQIVND (reference sequence).